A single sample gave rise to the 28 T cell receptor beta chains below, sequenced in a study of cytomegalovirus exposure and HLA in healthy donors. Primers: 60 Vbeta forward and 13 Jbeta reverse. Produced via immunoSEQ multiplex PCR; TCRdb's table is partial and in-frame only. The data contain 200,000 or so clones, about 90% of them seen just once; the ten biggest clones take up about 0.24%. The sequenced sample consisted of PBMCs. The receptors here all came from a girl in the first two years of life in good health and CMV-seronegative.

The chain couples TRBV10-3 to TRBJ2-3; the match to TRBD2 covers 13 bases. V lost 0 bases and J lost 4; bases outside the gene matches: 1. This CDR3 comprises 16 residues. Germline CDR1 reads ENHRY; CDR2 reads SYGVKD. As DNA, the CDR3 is TGTGCCATCAGTGAGTCAGGGACTAGCGGGGCAGATACGCAGTATTTT. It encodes CAISESGTSGADTQYF.

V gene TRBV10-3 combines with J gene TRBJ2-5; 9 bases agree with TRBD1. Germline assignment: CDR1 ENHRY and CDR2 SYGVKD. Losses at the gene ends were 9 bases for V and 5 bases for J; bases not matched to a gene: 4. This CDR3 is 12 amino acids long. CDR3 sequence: CAMGQGSETQYF. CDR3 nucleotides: TGTGCCATGGGACAGGGATCGGAGACCCAGTACTTC.

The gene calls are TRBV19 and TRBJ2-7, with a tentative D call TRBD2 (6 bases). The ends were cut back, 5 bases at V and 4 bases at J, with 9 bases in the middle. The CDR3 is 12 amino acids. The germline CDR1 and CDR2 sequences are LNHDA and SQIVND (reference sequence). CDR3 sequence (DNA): TGTGCCAGTAGTTTCAGCGGGTACGAGCAGTACTTC. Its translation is CASSFSGYEQYF.

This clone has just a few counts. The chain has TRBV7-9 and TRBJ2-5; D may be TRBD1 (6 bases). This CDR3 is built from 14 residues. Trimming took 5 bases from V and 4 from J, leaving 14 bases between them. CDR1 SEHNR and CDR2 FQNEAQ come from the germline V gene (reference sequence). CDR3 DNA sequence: TGTGCCAGCAGCGAACAGGGTGTGAGAGAGACCCAGTACTTC. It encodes CASSEQGVRETQYF.

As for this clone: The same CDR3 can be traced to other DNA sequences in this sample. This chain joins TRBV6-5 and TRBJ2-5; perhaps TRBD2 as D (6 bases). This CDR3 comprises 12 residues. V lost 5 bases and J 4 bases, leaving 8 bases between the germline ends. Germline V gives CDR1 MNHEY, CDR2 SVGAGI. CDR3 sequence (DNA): TGTGCCAGCAGTACCGGGGGAGAGACCCAGTACTTC. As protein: CASSTGGETQYF.

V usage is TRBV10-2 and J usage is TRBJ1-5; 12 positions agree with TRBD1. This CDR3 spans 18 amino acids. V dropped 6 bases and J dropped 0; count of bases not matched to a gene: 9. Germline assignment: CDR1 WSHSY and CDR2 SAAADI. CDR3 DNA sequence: TGCGCCAGCAGCTCCGGGACAGGGGGCTCGGATAGCAATCAGCCCCAGCATTTT. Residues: CASSSGTGGSDSNQPQHF.

The CDR3 here is CASSFVGTQETQYF. CDR3 DNA sequence: TGTGCCAGCAGCTTTGTCGGGACACAAGAGACCCAGTACTTC. The V gene is TRBV7-9, the J gene TRBJ2-5; TRBD1 might be the D (6 bases). The V gene's germline CDR1 is SEHNR and CDR2 FQNEAQ (reference sequence). Trimming stripped 3 bases from V and 2 bases from J, with 10 bases between. The CDR3 runs 14 residues.

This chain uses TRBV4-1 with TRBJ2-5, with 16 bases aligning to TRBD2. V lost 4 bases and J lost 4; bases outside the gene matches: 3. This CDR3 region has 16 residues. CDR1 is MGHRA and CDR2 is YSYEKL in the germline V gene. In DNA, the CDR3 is TGCGCCAGCAGCCTCGGGACTAGCGGGAGGGTAGAGACCCAGTACTTC. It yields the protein CASSLGTSGRVETQYF.

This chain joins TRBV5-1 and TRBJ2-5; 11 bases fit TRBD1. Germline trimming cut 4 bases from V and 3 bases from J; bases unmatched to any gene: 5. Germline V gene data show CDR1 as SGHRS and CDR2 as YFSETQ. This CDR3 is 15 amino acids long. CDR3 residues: CASSTGQGAEETQYF. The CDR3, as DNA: TGCGCCAGCAGCACTGGACAGGGGGCTGAAGAGACCCAGTACTTC.

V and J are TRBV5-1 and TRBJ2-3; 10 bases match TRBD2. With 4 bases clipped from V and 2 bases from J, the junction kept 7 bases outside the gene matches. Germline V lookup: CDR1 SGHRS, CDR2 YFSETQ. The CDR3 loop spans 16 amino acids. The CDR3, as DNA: TGCGCCAGCAGCGGCACTAGCGGGGTAGTCACAGATACGCAGTATTTT. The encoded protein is CASSGTSGVVTDTQYF.

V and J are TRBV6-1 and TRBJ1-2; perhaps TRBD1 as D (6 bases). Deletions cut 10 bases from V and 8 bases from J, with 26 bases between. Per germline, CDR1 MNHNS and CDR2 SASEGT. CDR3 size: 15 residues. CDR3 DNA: TGTGCCACTTCGCCGGCCTCCCCGGGACACCGCGGCTACACCTTC. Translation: CATSPASPGHRGYTF.

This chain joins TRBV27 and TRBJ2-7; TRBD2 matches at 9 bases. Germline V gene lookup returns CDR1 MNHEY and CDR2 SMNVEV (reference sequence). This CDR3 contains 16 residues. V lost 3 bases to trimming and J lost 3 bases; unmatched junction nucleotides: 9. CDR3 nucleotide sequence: TGTGCCAGCAGTTTGCGGTCCGGGACTAGCAACTACGAGCAGTACTTC. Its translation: CASSLRSGTSNYEQYF.

This chain's CDR3 is CAISSTGNTEAFF. The CDR3 DNA follows: TGTGCCATCAGTTCGACAGGGAACACTGAAGCTTTCTTT. V and J are TRBV10-3 and TRBJ1-1, with D possibly being TRBD1 (6 bases). CDR1 and CDR2 (germline): ENHRY, SYGVKD. The CDR3 contains 13 residues. V lost 5 bases and J 1 base, leaving 8 bases between the germline ends.

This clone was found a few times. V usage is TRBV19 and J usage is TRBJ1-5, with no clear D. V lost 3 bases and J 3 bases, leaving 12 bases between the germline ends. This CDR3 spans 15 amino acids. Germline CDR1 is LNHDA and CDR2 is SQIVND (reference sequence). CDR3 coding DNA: TGTGCCAGTAGTATGTCCCGAACTCTCAATCAGCCCCAGCATTTT. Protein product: CASSMSRTLNQPQHF.

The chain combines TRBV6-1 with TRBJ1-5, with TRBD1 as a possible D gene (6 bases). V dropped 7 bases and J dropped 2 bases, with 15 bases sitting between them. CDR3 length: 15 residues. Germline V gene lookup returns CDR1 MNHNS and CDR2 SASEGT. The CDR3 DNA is TGTGCCAGCATGGGGGCAGGGAGGGGCAATCAGCCCCAGCATTTT. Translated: CASMGAGRGNQPQHF.

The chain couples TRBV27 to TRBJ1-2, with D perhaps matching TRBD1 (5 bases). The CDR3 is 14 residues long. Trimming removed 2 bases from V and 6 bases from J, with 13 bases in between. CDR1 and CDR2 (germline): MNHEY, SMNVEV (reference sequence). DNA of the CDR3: TGTGCCAGCAGTTTAGAACCAGGGTCGGATGGCTACACCTTC. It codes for CASSLEPGSDGYTF.

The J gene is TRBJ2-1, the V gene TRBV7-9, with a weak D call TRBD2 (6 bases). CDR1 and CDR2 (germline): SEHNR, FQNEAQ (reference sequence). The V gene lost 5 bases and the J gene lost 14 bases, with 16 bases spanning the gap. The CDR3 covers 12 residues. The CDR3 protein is CASSPSGTHKFF. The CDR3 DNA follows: TGTGCCAGCAGCCCCTCCGGGACTCACAAGTTCTTC.

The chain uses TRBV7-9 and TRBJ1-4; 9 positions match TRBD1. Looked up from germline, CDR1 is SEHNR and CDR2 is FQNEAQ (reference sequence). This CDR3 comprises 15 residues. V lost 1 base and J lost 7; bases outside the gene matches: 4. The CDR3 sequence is CASSLDRGLSEKLFF. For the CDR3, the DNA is TGTGCCAGCAGCTTAGACAGGGGGCTCAGTGAAAAACTGTTTTTT.

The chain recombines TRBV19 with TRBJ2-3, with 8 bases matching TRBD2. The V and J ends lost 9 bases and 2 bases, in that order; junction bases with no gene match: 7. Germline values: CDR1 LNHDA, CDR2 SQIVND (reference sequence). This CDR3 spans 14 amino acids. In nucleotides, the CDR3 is TGTGCCAGCACACTAGCGGCTTTCACAGATACGCAGTATTTT. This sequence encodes CASTLAAFTDTQYF.

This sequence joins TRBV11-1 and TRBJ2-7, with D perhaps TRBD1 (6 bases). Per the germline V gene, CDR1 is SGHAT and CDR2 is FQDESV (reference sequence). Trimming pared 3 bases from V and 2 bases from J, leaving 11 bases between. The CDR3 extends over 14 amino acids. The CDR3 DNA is TGTGCCAGCAGCTTTTTAACAGGGCCCTACGAGCAGTACTTC. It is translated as CASSFLTGPYEQYF.

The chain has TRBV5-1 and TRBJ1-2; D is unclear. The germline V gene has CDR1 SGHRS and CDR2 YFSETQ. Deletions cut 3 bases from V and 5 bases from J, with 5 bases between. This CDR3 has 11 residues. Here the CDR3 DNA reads TGCGCCAGCAGCTCCCTTTATGGCTACACCTTC. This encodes CASSSLYGYTF.

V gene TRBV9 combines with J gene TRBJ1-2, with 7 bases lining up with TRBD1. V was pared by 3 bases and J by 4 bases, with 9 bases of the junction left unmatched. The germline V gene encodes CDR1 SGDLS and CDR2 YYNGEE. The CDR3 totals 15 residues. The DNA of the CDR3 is TGTGCCAGCAGCGGCCGGGACAGCGTATTCTATGGCTACACCTTC. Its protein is CASSGRDSVFYGYTF.

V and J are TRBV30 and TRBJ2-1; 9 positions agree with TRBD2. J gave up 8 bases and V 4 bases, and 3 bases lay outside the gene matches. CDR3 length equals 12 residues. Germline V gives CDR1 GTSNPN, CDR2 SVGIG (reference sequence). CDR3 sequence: CAWTSGAHEQFF. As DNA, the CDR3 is TGTGCCTGGACTAGCGGGGCACATGAGCAGTTCTTC. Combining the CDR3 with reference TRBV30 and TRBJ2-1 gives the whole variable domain SQTIHQWPATLVQPVGSPLSLECTVEGTSNPNLYWYRQAAGRGLQLLFYSVGIGQISSEVPQNLSASRPQDRQFILSSKKLLLSDSGFYLCAWTSGAHEQFFGPGTRLTVL.

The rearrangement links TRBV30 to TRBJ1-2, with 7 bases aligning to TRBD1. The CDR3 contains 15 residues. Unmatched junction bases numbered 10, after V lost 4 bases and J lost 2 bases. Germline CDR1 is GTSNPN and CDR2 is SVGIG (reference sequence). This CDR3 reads CAWKPTKQGNYGYTF. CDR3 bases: TGTGCCTGGAAACCTACTAAACAGGGGAACTATGGCTACACCTTC.

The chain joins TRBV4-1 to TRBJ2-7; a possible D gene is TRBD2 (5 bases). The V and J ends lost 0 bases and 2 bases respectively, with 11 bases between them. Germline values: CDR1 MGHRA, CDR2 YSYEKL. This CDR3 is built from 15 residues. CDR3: CASSQESSYPYEQYF. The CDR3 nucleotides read TGCGCCAGCAGCCAAGAATCTAGCTATCCCTACGAGCAGTACTTC.

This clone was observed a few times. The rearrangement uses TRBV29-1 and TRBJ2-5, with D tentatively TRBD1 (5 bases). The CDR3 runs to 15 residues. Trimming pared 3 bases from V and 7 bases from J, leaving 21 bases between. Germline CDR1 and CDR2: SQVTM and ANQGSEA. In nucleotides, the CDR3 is TGCAGCGTTGAGAATCCCCGACAGTGGATTGGGACCCAGTACTTC. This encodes CSVENPRQWIGTQYF.

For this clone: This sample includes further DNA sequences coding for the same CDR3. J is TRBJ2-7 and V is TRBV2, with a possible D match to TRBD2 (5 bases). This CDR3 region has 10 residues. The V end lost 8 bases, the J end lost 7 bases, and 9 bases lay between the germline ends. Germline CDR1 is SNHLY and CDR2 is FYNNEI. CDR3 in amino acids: CASLDYEQYF. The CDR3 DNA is TGTGCCAGCCTAGACTATGAGCAGTACTTC.

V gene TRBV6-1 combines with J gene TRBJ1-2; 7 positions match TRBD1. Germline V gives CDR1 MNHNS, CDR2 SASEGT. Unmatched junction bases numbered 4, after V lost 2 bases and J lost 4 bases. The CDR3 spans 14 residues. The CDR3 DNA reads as TGTGCCAGCAGTGAAAGGGGGCATGGCTATGGCTACACCTTC. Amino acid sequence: CASSERGHGYGYTF.